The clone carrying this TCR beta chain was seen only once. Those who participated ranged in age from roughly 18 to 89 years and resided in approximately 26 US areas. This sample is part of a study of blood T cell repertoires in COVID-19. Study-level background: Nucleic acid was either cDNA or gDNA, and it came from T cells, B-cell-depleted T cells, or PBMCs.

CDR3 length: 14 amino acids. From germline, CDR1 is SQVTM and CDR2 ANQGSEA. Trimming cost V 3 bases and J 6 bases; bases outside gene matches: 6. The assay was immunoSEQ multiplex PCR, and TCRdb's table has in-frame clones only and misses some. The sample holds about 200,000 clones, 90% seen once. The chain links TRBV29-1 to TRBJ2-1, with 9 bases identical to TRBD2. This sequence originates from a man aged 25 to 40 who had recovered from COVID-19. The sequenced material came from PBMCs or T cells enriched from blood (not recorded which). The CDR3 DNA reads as TGCAGCGTTGAGGGCGGGAGGGCCCCCAATGAGCAGTTCTTC. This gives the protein CSVEGGRAPNEQFF.